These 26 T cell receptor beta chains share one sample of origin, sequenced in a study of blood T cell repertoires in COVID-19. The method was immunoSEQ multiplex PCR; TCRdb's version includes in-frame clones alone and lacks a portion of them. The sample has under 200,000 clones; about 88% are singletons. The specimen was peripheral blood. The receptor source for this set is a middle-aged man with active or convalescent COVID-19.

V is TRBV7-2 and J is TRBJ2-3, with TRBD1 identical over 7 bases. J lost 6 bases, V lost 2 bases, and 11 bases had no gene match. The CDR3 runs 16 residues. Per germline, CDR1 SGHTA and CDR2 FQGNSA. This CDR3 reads CASSLRAPGGRDTQYF. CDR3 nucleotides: TGTGCCAGCAGCTTAAGGGCCCCAGGGGGTCGCGATACGCAGTATTTT.

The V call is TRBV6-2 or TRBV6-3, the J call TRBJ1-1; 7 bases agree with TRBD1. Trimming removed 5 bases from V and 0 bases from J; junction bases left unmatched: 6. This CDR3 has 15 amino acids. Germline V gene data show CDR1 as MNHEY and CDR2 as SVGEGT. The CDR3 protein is CASSNGDSMNTEAFF. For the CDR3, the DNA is TGTGCCAGCAGTAACGGGGACAGTATGAACACTGAAGCTTTCTTT.

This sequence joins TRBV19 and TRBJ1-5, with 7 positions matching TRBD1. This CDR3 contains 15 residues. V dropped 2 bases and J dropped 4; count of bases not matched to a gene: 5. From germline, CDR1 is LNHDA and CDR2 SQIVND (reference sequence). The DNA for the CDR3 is TGTGCCAGTAGTATAAACAGGGGAGATAATCAGCCCCAGCATTTT. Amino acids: CASSINRGDNQPQHF. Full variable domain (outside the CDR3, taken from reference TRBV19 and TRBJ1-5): DGGITQSPKYLFRKEGQNVTLSCEQNLNHDAMYWYRQDPGQGLRLIYYSQIVNDFQKGDIAEGYSVSREKKESFPLTVTSAQKNPTAFYLCASSINRGDNQPQHFGDGTRLSIL.

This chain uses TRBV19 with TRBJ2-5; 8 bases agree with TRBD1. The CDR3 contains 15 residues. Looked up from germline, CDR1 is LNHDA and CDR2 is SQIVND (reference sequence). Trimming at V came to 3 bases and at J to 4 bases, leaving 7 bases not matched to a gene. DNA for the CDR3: TGTGCCAGTAGTATCGGCCAGGGGGCGGGAGAGACCCAGTACTTC. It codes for CASSIGQGAGETQYF.

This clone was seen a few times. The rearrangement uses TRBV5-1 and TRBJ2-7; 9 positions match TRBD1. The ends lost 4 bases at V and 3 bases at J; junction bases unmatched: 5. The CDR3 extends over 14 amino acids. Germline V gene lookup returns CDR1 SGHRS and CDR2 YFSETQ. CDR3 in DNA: TGCGCCAGCAGCCCGGACAGGGGCGGCTACGAGCAGTACTTC. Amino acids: CASSPDRGGYEQYF.

The CDR3 DNA is TGTGCCAGCAGCTTAGCGCTCGGGGTGGAGGAATACGAGCAGTACTTC. Translating it yields CASSLALGVEEYEQYF. V and J are TRBV7-9 and TRBJ2-7; D perhaps matches TRBD2 (5 bases). The CDR3 is made up of 16 amino acids. The germline V gene has CDR1 SEHNR and CDR2 FQNEAQ (reference sequence). V shed 0 bases and J shed 4 bases, with 16 bases lying between them. Based on the CDR3 plus reference TRBV7-9 and TRBJ2-7, the full variable domain is DTGVSQNPRHKITKRGQNVTFRCDPISEHNRLYWYRQTLGQGPEFLTYFQNEAQLEKSRLLSDRFSAERPKGSFSTLEIQRTEQGDSAMYLCASSLALGVEEYEQYFGPGTRLTVT.

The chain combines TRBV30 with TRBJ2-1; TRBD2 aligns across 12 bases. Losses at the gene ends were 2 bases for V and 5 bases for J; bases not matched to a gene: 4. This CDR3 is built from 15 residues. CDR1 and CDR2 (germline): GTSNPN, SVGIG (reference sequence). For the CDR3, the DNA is TGTGCCTGGAGTAGACTAGCGGGGGACCACAATGAGCAGTTCTTC. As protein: CAWSRLAGDHNEQFF.

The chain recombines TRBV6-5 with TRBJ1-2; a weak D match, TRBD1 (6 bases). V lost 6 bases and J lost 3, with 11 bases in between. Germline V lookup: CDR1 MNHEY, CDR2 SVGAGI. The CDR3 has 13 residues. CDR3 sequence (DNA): TGTGCCAGCAGCCTAACAGGGTACTATGGCTACACCTTC. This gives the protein CASSLTGYYGYTF.

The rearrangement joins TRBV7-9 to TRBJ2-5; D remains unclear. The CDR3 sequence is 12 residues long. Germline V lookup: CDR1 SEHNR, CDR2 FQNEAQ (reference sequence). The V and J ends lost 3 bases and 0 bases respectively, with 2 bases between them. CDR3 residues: CASSFNQETQYF. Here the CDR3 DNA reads TGTGCCAGCAGCTTCAACCAAGAGACCCAGTACTTC.

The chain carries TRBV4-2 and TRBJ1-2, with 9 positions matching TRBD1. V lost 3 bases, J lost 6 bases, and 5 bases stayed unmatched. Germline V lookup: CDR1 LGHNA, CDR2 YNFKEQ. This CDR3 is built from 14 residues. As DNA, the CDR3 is TGTGCCAGCAGCCATTCGACAGGGGGGCATGGCTACACCTTC. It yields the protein CASSHSTGGHGYTF.

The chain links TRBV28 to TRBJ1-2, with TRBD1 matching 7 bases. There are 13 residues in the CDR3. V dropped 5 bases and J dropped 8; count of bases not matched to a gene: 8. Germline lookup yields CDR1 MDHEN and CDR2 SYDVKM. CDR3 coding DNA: TGTGCCAGCAGTGGGACAGAGGCGTCGGGCTACACCTTC. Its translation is CASSGTEASGYTF.

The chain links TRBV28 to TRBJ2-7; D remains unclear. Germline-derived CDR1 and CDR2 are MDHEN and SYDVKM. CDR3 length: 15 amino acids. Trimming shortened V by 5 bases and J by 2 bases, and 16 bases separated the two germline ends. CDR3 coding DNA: TGTGCCAGCAGTGGTCCCGGAGTCTTTACCTACGAGCAGTACTTC. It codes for CASSGPGVFTYEQYF.

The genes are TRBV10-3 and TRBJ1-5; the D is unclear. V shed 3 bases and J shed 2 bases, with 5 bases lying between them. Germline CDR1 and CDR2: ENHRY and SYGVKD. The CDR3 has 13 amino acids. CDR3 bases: TGTGCCATCAGTGACGGGGGCAATCAGCCCCAGCATTTT. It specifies CAISDGGNQPQHF.

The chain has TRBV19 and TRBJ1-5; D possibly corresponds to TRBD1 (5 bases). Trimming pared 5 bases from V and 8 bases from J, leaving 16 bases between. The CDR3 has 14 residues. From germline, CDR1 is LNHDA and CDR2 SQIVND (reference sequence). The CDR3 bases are TGTGCCAGTAGTCCCTCTGGGCAAGGGGAGCCCCAGCATTTT. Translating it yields CASSPSGQGEPQHF.

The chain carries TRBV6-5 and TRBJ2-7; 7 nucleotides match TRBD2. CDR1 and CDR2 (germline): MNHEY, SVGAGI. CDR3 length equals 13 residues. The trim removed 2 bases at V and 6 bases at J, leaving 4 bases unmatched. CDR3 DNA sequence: TGTGCCAGCAGTTACGGGCGGGGGACCGAGCAGTACTTC. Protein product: CASSYGRGTEQYF.

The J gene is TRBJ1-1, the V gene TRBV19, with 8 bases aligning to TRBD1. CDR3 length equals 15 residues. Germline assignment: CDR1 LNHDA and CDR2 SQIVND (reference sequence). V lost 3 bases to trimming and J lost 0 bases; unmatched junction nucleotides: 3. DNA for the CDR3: TGTGCCAGTAGTATGGGACAGGCAATGAACACTGAAGCTTTCTTT. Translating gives CASSMGQAMNTEAFF.

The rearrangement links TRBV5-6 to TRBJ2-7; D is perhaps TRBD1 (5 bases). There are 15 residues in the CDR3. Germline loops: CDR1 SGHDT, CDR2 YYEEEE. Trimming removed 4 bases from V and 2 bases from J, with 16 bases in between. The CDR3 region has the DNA TGTGCCAGCAGCCGAGGTGGGGCAGTCCCCTACGAGCAGTACTTC. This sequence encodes CASSRGGAVPYEQYF.

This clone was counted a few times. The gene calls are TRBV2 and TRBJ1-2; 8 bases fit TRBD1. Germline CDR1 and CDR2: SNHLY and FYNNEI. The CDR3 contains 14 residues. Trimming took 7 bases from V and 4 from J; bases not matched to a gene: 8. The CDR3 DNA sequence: TGTGCCAGCACCAGGGGACAGGCCGGCTATGGCTACACCTTC. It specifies CASTRGQAGYGYTF.

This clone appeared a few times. Written as DNA, the CDR3 is TGCGCCAGCAGCTCCCTACAGGGGACTGTAGGCAATCAGCCCCAGCATTTT. It encodes CASSSLQGTVGNQPQHF. V usage is TRBV4-1 and J usage is TRBJ1-5; the match to TRBD1 covers 7 bases. Germline V gives CDR1 MGHRA, CDR2 YSYEKL. V was clipped by 5 bases and J by 2 bases; unmatched bases: 12. The CDR3 covers 17 residues.

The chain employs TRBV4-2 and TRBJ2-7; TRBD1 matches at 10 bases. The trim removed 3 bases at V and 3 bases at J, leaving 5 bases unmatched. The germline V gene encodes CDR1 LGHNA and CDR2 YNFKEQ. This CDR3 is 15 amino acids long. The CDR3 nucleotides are TGTGCCAGCAGCCAGGCGGGACAGGGGATCTACGAGCAGTACTTC. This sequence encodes CASSQAGQGIYEQYF.

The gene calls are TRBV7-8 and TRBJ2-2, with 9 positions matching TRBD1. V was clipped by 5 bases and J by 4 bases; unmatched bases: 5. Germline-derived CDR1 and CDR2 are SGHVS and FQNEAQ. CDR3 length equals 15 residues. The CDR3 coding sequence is TGTGCCAGCAGCCCCCGGACAGGGGCCACCGGGGAGCTGTTTTTT. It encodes CASSPRTGATGELFF.

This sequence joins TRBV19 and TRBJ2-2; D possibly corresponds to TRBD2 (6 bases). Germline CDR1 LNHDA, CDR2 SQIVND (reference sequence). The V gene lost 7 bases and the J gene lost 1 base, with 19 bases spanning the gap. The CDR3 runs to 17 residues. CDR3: CASTSWGESENTGELFF. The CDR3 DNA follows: TGTGCCAGTACCTCGTGGGGGGAGAGCGAGAACACCGGGGAGCTGTTTTTT.

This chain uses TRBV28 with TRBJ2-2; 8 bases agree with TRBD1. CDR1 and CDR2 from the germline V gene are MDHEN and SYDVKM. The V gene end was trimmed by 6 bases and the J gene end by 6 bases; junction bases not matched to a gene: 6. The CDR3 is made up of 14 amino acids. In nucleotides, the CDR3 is TGTGCCAGCAGGCCGGGACAGGATCCCGGGGAGCTGTTTTTT. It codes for CASRPGQDPGELFF.

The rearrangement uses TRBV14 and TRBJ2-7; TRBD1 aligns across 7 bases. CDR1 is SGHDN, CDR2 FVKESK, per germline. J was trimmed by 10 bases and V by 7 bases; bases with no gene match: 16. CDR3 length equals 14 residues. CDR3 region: CASNKIGQAPEQYF. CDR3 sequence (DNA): TGTGCCAGCAACAAAATCGGACAGGCCCCCGAACAGTACTTC. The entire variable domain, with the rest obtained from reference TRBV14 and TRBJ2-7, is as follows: EAGVTQFPSHSVIEKGQTVTLRCDPISGHDNLYWYRRVMGKEIKFLLHFVKESKQDESGMPNNRFLAERTGGTYSTLKVQPAELEDSGVYFCASNKIGQAPEQYFGPGTRLTVT.

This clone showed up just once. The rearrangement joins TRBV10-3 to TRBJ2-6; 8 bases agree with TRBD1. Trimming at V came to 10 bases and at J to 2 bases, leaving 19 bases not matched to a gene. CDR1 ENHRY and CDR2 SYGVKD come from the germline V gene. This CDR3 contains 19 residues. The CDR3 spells CASNTGQGISLAGANVLTF. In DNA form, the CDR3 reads TGTGCCAGTAACACCGGACAGGGAATTAGTTTAGCTGGGGCCAACGTCCTGACTTTC.

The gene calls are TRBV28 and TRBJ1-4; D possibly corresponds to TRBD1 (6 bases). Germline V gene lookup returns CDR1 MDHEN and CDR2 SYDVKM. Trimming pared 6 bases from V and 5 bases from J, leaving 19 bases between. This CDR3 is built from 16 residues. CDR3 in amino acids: CASSSGQPLQNEKLFF. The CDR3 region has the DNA TGTGCCAGCAGCTCTGGACAGCCACTCCAAAATGAAAAACTGTTTTTT.